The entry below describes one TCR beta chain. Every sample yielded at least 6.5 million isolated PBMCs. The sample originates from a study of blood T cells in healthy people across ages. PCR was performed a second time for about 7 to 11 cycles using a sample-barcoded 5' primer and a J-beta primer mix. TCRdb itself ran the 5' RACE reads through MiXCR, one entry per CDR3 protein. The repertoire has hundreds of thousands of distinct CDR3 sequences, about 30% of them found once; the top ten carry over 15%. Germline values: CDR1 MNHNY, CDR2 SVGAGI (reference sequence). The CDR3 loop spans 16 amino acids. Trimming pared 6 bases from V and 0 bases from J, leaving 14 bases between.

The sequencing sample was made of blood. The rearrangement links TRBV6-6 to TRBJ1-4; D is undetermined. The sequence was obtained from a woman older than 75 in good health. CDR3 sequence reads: CASSLLLAATNEKLFF. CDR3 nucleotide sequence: TGTGCCAGCAGCCTCTTGCTGGCAGCAACTAATGAAAAACTGTTTTTT.